This is a list of T cell receptor beta chains from one sample in a study of shared clonotypes between healthy human individuals. The protocol was immunoSEQ multiplex PCR, while the TCRdb copy is restricted to in-frame clones and leaves out a portion. The sample carries around 990,000 clones, 60% to 80% recorded once. Sequencing used memory CD4+ T cells from PBMCs. Receptor source: a man younger than 35 in good health. Some clones in this sample may be carry-over from other donors' samples. Both conserved end residues are part of each CDR3. The order of the fields is J gene, V gene, clone size, D gene, CDR3 DNA, CDR3 protein. The D gene is left open where the match is weak. Some rows mark clone size as missing; the rest say once, few, many or name a class of expanded clone.

J: TRBJ1-3; V: TRBV2; size: -; D: -; DNA: TGTGCCAGCAGTGAATCGGGGACTCTCTCTGGAAACACCATATATTTT; CDR3: CASSESGTLSGNTIYF
J: TRBJ2-1; V: TRBV5-1; size: -; D: -; DNA: TGCGCCAGCAGCGGAGACGGTCTCGGGGAGCAGTTCTTC; CDR3: CASSGDGLGEQFF
J: TRBJ2-1; V: TRBV7-9; size: -; D: TRBD2; DNA: TGTGCCAGCAGCCCGAAGGGGACTAGCGGGGGCCAAAACAATGAGCAGTTCTTC; CDR3: CASSPKGTSGGQNNEQFF
J: TRBJ2-6; V: TRBV6-5; size: once; D: -; DNA: TGTGCCAGCAGTTATGGACATCCGTCTGGGGCCAACGTCCTGACTTTC; CDR3: CASSYGHPSGANVLTF
J: TRBJ2-5; V: TRBV30; size: -; D: TRBD1; DNA: TGTGCCTGGAGTGCAGACGTGACAGGGCGGCAAGAGACCCAGTACTTC; CDR3: CAWSADVTGRQETQYF
J: TRBJ2-1; V: TRBV4-3; size: -; D: TRBD2; DNA: TGCGCCAGCAGCCAAGATTGGGCGGGAGGGCCTTGGAATGAGCAGTTCTTC; CDR3: CASSQDWAGGPWNEQFF
J: TRBJ2-5; V: TRBV10-3; size: -; D: -; DNA: TGTGCCATCAGTGATCAAGGGGCGGGCCAAGAGACCCAGTACTTC; CDR3: CAISDQGAGQETQYF
J: TRBJ1-1; V: TRBV5-1; size: -; D: -; DNA: TGCGCCAGCAGCCATCCTGGGAGGGGAACTGAAGCTTTCTTT; CDR3: CASSHPGRGTEAFF
J: TRBJ1-1; V: TRBV28; size: -; D: TRBD1; DNA: TGTGCCAGTCACCGACCGGGACAGCACACTGAAGCTTTCTTT; CDR3: CASHRPGQHTEAFF
J: TRBJ2-7; V: TRBV29-1; size: -; D: -; DNA: TGCAGCGTGGCGTCTAGTGACGAGCAGTACTTC; CDR3: CSVASSDEQYF
J: TRBJ1-1; V: TRBV28; size: -; D: -; DNA: TGTGCCAGCAGGTACAGCTTAATGAACACTGAAGCTTTCTTT; CDR3: CASRYSLMNTEAFF
J: TRBJ2-7; V: TRBV5-4; size: -; D: TRBD2; DNA: TGTGCCAGCAGCTTGGGATCGGCGGGAGGAGGCTACGAGCAGTACTTC; CDR3: CASSLGSAGGGYEQYF
J: TRBJ2-2; V: TRBV5-1; size: -; D: -; DNA: TGCGCCAGCAGCTTGTTAGGGGCCGGGGAGCTGTTTTTT; CDR3: CASSLLGAGELFF
J: TRBJ2-1; V: TRBV7-3; size: -; D: -; DNA: TGTGCCAGCAGCTTAAGCCCGGGGAATGAGCAGTTCTTC; CDR3: CASSLSPGNEQFF
J: TRBJ2-3; V: TRBV7-2; size: -; D: -; DNA: TGTGCCAGCAGCAATCCCACCCCCACAGATACGCAGTATTTT; CDR3: CASSNPTPTDTQYF
J: TRBJ2-5; V: TRBV5-4; size: -; D: -; DNA: TGTGCCAGCAGCTTGGACAGTCATGAGACCCAGTACTTC; CDR3: CASSLDSHETQYF
J: TRBJ2-7; V: TRBV27; size: -; D: TRBD2; DNA: TGTGCCAGCAGTTTAGGTAGCGGGAGAGAGTACGAGCAGTACTTC; CDR3: CASSLGSGREYEQYF
J: TRBJ2-7; V: TRBV9; size: -; D: -; DNA: TGTGCCAGCAGCGCTAAAGGGGAGGCGCACGAGCAGTACTTC; CDR3: CASSAKGEAHEQYF
J: TRBJ2-1; V: TRBV9; size: many; D: -; DNA: TGTGCCAGCAGCGTCGACGCCCTGAGCTCCTACAATGAGCAGTTCTTC; CDR3: CASSVDALSSYNEQFF
J: TRBJ2-5; V: TRBV7-7; size: many; D: TRBD1; DNA: TGTGCCAGCAGCATGGGACAGGGCCAAGAGACCCAGTACTTC; CDR3: CASSMGQGQETQYF
J: TRBJ1-4; V: TRBV7-9; size: -; D: -; DNA: TGTGCCAGCAGCTTAATTGATCCATTCGATCCTAATGAAAAACTGTTTTTT; CDR3: CASSLIDPFDPNEKLFF
J: TRBJ1-1; V: TRBV10-3; size: -; D: TRBD1; DNA: TGTGCCATAAGGGACAGGGTGAGCACTGAAGCTTTCTTT; CDR3: CAIRDRVSTEAFF